Shown below are 9 T cell receptor beta chains from a single sample sequenced in a study of T cells in Graves' hyperthyroidism and ophthalmopathy. TCR beta CDR3 regions were amplified from RNA transcripts. The HTBI primer set was used in a first-round RT-PCR of the TCR CDR3. TCRdb fed the multiplex PCR reads into MiXCR, producing one record per CDR3 protein. The sample has around 290,000 distinct CDR3 sequences, about 13% seen once. Sequenced material: blood. These receptors were taken from a woman aged 40-49 years with Graves' hyperthyroidism.

About this clonotype itself: The germline gene is not matched at one end of the junction; a read error may be the cause. The CDR3 spells CTSSLKRQGHETQYF. The CDR3 DNA follows: TGTACCAGCAGCTTGAAGCGCCAGGGTCACGAGACCCAGTACTTC. The genes are TRBV5-4 and TRBJ2-5; TRBD1 is a possible D gene (5 bases). The CDR3 spans 15 residues. Germline V gene sequence: CDR1 SGHNT, CDR2 YYREEE (reference sequence).

This clonotype came up a few times. The chain employs TRBV18 and TRBJ2-1; a possible D gene is TRBD2 (5 bases). This CDR3 spans 17 amino acids. Trimming left V 0 bases short and J 5 bases short, with 17 bases between. Germline lookup yields CDR1 KGHSH and CDR2 LQKENI. The CDR3 sequence is CASSPPDFRRQDNEQFF. Here the CDR3 DNA reads TGTGCCAGCTCACCACCAGACTTTCGGAGGCAGGACAATGAGCAGTTCTTC. Full variable domain (missing parts from reference TRBV18 and TRBJ2-1): NAGVMQNPRHLVRRRGQEARLRCSPMKGHSHVYWYRQLPEEGLKFMVYLQKENIIDESGMPKERFSAEFPKEGPSILRIQQVVRGDSAAYFCASSPPDFRRQDNEQFFGPGTRLTVL.

This clonotype has a count of ten or more. V and J are TRBV24-1 and TRBJ1-5; 8 bases agree with TRBD1. The trim removed 5 bases at V and 6 bases at J, leaving 2 bases unmatched. Germline CDR1 is KGHDR and CDR2 is SFDVKD. This CDR3 comprises 13 residues. The CDR3 region is CATSGQGIQPQHF. The DNA of the CDR3 is TGTGCCACCAGTGGACAGGGGATTCAGCCCCAGCATTTT.

This clonotype was recorded at least ten times. This sequence joins TRBV6-1 and TRBJ2-7; D unresolved. V was clipped by 7 bases and J by 2 bases, with 12 bases between them. The V gene's germline CDR1 is MNHNS and CDR2 SASEGT. The CDR3 is 13 residues long. The CDR3 bases are TGTGCCAGCACCCCCGGGCAGGCCTACGAGCAGTACTTC. Translated: CASTPGQAYEQYF.

In DNA, the CDR3 is TGTGCCAGTAGTGTTGGTTGGACTGAATATATCGGCACCTTC. The encoded protein is CASSVGWTEYIGTF. The gene calls are TRBV19 and TRBJ1-2; D not certain. Trimming took off 5 bases at V and 13 bases at J, with 23 bases between the two ends. Germline V gene lookup returns CDR1 LNHDA and CDR2 SQIVND (reference sequence). The CDR3 has 14 residues.

This clonotype was counted many times. V gene TRBV24-1 combines with J gene TRBJ2-3; TRBD1 matches at 7 bases. This CDR3 is 15 amino acids long. Germline assignment: CDR1 KGHDR and CDR2 SFDVKD. V lost 4 bases, J lost 0 bases, and 3 bases stayed unmatched. In DNA form, the CDR3 reads TGTGCCACCAGTGAGACAGGGTCTAGCACAGATACGCAGTATTTT. It codes for CATSETGSSTDTQYF.

This clonotype has at least ten counts. V usage is TRBV3-1 and J usage is TRBJ2-1, with D maybe TRBD2 (6 bases). The germline CDR1 and CDR2 sequences are LGHDT and YNNKEL (reference sequence). Trimming took 1 base from V and 6 from J, leaving 13 bases between them. The CDR3 is 15 amino acids. The CDR3 bases are TGTGCCAGCAGCCAAGGGGAGGTGGGGGGCAATGAGCAGTTCTTC. This gives the protein CASSQGEVGGNEQFF.

The genes are TRBV18 and TRBJ1-1; 7 bases align to TRBD1. The CDR3 is made up of 16 amino acids. With 1 base clipped from V and 1 base from J, the junction kept 6 bases outside the gene matches. Germline CDR1 is KGHSH and CDR2 is LQKENI. The CDR3 loop is CASSPRAGGGNTEAFF. CDR3 in DNA: TGTGCCAGCTCACCACGAGCAGGGGGAGGGAACACTGAAGCTTTCTTT.

The rearrangement joins TRBV19 to TRBJ1-4; maybe TRBD1 (6 bases). The V end was cut by 2 bases, the J end by 15 bases, with 10 bases between. Germline lookup yields CDR1 LNHDA and CDR2 SQIVND (reference sequence). CDR3 size: 11 residues. For the CDR3, the DNA is TGTGCCAGTAGTATAACAGGGCCAGTGTTTTTT. Encoded protein: CASSITGPVFF.